The 8 T cell receptor beta chains in this list originate from one sample, sequenced in a study of early T cells in non-severe SARS-CoV-2 infection. TCRdb used MiXCR to reprocess the 5' RACE reads, holding one entry per CDR3 protein. The data contain approximately 99,000 distinct CDR3 sequences, about an eighth of them singletons. Input material: whole blood. Receptors originate from an adult who was a healthcare worker with PCR-confirmed SARS-CoV-2 infection or an uninfected control (not recorded which).

This clonotype was counted at least ten times. The V gene is TRBV5-1, the J gene TRBJ2-7; 13 bases fit TRBD2. Trimming cost V 0 bases and J 6 bases; bases outside gene matches: 0. The CDR3 totals 14 residues. CDR1 and CDR2 from the germline V gene are SGHRS and YFSETQ. In DNA form, the CDR3 reads TGCGCCAGCAGCTTGGGACTAGCGGGAGGCGAGCAGTACTTC. Translated: CASSLGLAGGEQYF. The variable domain in full, with the rest retrieved from reference TRBV5-1 and TRBJ2-7, is KAGVTQTPRYLIKTRGQQVTLSCSPISGHRSVSWYQQTPGQGLQFLFEYFSETQRNKGNFPGRFSGRQFSNSRSEMNVSTLELGDSALYLCASSLGLAGGEQYFGPGTRLTVT.

This clonotype was counted a few times. The chain couples TRBV30 to TRBJ1-2; TRBD1 is a possible D gene (6 bases). Trimming removed 2 bases at V and 5 bases at J, with 15 bases between. This CDR3 has 14 residues. Germline V gene data show CDR1 as GTSNPN and CDR2 as SVGIG (reference sequence). The CDR3 here is CAWSWGLDQYGYTF. The CDR3 coding sequence is TGTGCCTGGAGTTGGGGGCTTGACCAGTATGGCTACACCTTC.

This clonotype was recorded many times. The chain joins TRBV20-1 to TRBJ2-3; D tentatively fits TRBD1 or TRBD2 (5 bases each). Germline CDR1 and CDR2: DFQATT and SNEGSKA (reference sequence). The CDR3 is 17 amino acids. Deletions cut 0 bases from V and 1 base from J, with 17 bases between. The CDR3 nucleotides read TGCAGTGCTAGAGATGAGGGGCCCACTCTTGGCACAGATACGCAGTATTTT. Amino acids: CSARDEGPTLGTDTQYF.

The chain carries TRBV29-1 and TRBJ2-3; no clear D. V was shortened by 4 bases and J by 0 bases, with 8 bases between the two germline ends. This CDR3 is 13 amino acids long. CDR1 and CDR2 (germline): SQVTM, ANQGSEA. This CDR3 is CSVGSHSTDTQYF. The DNA of the CDR3 is TGCAGCGTTGGGTCTCACAGCACAGATACGCAGTATTTT.

The J gene is TRBJ1-1, the V gene TRBV12-3 or TRBV12-4, with D uncertain. Trimming left V 6 bases short and J 3 bases short, with 14 bases between. CDR3 length equals 14 residues. CDR3 DNA: TGTGCCAGCAGGGACCCGCAGGTCCACACTGAAGCTTTCTTT. Translating it yields CASRDPQVHTEAFF.

This clonotype was recorded many times. The chain combines TRBV20-1 with TRBJ1-1; D not resolved. Germline V CDR1 and CDR2: DFQATT, SNEGSKA (reference sequence). The CDR3 extends over 15 amino acids. Trimming removed 3 bases from V and 4 bases from J, with 18 bases in between. In nucleotides, the CDR3 is TGCAGTGCTAGCGAAACCGGGCGCCAGCGCACTGAAGCTTTCTTT. Translating it yields CSASETGRQRTEAFF.

This clonotype was observed a few times. The chain uses TRBV28 and TRBJ1-1, with TRBD1 matching over 9 bases. Germline loops: CDR1 MDHEN, CDR2 SYDVKM. The trim removed 6 bases at V and 5 bases at J, leaving 4 bases unmatched. The length of the CDR3 is 13 residues. CDR3 protein: CASSRDRETEAFF. In DNA, the CDR3 is TGTGCCAGCAGCCGGGACAGGGAGACTGAAGCTTTCTTT.

This clonotype was detected ten times or more. It is likely a read error, because the conserved phenylalanine at the end of the CDR3 is missing. The limits of the CDR3 on the DNA are not certain, so only TCRdb's listed CDR3 is given. The genes are TRBV14 and TRBJ2-7. Germline CDR1 reads SGHDN; CDR2 reads FVKESK. The CDR3 is 8 amino acids long, termini counted. CDR3 loop: CASSQNWL.